These 20 T cell receptor beta chains originate from one sample sequenced in a study of tumor-infiltrating lymphocytes in primary liver carcinoma. With 400 to 550 ng total RNA as template and a constant-region primer, TCR beta cDNA was made. Slightly modified ARM-PCR with three nested multiplex PCR rounds yielded TCR beta libraries. For approximately 11 cycles apiece, the opening two PCR rounds ran with TRBV1-TRBV30 forward primers and a C-beta reverse primer. TCRdb recomputed calls from the multiplex PCR reads with MiXCR, one row per CDR3 protein. The sample has about 200,000 distinct CDR3 sequences; 65% are singletons. Unsorted whole blood served as the source of blood RNA, and germline DNA was extracted as well. Sequenced input: peripheral blood. All receptors derive from a woman in her sixties with primary liver carcinoma and hepatitis B virus infection.

The sample holds a few counts of this clonotype. V gene TRBV10-1 combines with J gene TRBJ2-1, with 11 positions matching TRBD2. V shed 2 bases and J 3 bases; nucleotides not matched to a gene: 3. This CDR3 is built from 16 residues. Germline V gives CDR1 WNHNN, CDR2 SYGVQD (reference sequence). CDR3 nucleotide sequence: TGCGCCAGCAGTGAGCTGGGACTAGCGGACTACAATGAGCAGTTCTTC. Protein sequence: CASSELGLADYNEQFF.

Points on this clonotype: At one end the junction does not follow the germline gene, possibly because of a read error. The V and J genes are TRBV11-2 and TRBJ1-5, with no clear D. This CDR3 region has 13 residues. Germline V gene lookup returns CDR1 SGHAT and CDR2 FQNNGV. CDR3 sequence (DNA): TGTGCCAGCAGCTTATCTAGCAATCAGTCCCAGCATTTT. Its translation: CASSLSSNQSQHF.

As for this clonotype: At one end, the junction sequence differs from germline, possibly due to a read error. The chain recombines TRBV7-9 with TRBJ1-5, with 7 bases lining up with TRBD1. The CDR3 extends over 14 amino acids. The V gene's germline CDR1 is SEHNR and CDR2 FQNEAQ (reference sequence). This CDR3 is CASSFGQANQPRHF. In DNA form, the CDR3 reads TGTGCTAGCAGCTTCGGACAGGCCAATCAGCCCCGGCATTTT.

The chain has TRBV24-1 and TRBJ1-5; D remains ambiguous. Trimming pared 0 bases from V and 7 bases from J, leaving 15 bases between. This CDR3 has 16 amino acids. Germline assignment: CDR1 KGHDR and CDR2 SFDVKD. The CDR3 sequence is CATSDLAVPQDQPQHF. DNA of the CDR3: TGTGCCACCAGTGATTTGGCGGTCCCCCAGGACCAGCCCCAGCATTTT.

This clonotype was seen only a few times. This sequence may be a read error, since a much larger clone differs from it by one base. The chain combines TRBV10-3 with TRBJ2-1; 13 bases match TRBD2. The CDR3 spans 17 residues. In germline, CDR1 is ENHRY, CDR2 SYGVKD. The DNA of the CDR3 is TGTGCCATCAGTGGGCGGACTAGCGGGAGCGCCTACAATGAGCAGTCCTTC. This codes for CAISGRTSGSAYNEQSF.

This clonotype was found many times. This chain connects TRBV6-5 to TRBJ1-4; 7 bases are shared with TRBD1. CDR1 MNHEY and CDR2 SVGAGI come from the germline V gene. V lost 5 bases, J lost 7 bases, and 10 bases stayed unmatched. The CDR3 runs 15 residues. The DNA of the CDR3 is TGTGCCAGCAGTGTGAAACAGGGGTTTAGTGAAAAACTGTTTTTT. The encoded protein is CASSVKQGFSEKLFF.

On this clonotype itself: The conserved phenylalanine or tryptophan is not found at the CDR3 terminus, so this likely reflects a read error. The chain combines TRBV11-1 with TRBJ2-5; D is undetermined. The germline gives CDR1 SGHAT, CDR2 FQDESV (reference sequence). The CDR3 extends over 13 amino acids. CDR3 DNA: TGTGCCAGCAGCTTATTAGGAATGGAGACTCAGTACCTC. It codes for CASSLLGMETQYL.

This chain joins TRBV6-1 and TRBJ2-1, with a possible D match to TRBD1 (6 bases). Germline V gene data show CDR1 as MNHNS and CDR2 as SASEGT. The CDR3 covers 15 residues. V gave up 7 bases and J gave up 1 base, with 14 bases separating them. This chain's CDR3 is CASTLERGSYNEQFF. The CDR3 coding sequence is TGTGCCAGCACACTGGAGAGGGGGTCCTACAATGAGCAGTTCTTC.

Concerning this clonotype itself: A read error may account for a junction end that differs from germline. The V gene is TRBV5-6, the J gene TRBJ1-5, with no clear D. The assigned J gene may be wrong: the sequence end matches TRBJ2-3 better. Germline assignment: CDR1 SGHDT and CDR2 YYEEEE. This CDR3 is built from 14 residues. CDR3 coding DNA: TGTACCAGCAGCTTAGAAGGGTGGGGTATGACCCAGTATTTT. Residues: CTSSLEGWGMTQYF.

The chain couples TRBV11-2 to TRBJ2-5; 7 nucleotides agree with TRBD2. The CDR3 totals 16 residues. Per germline, CDR1 SGHAT and CDR2 FQNNGV. V was pared by 1 base and J by 5 bases, with 10 bases of the junction left unmatched. CDR3 region: CASSLGPAGEGETQYF. CDR3 nucleotide sequence: TGTGCCAGCAGCTTAGGGCCGGCGGGAGAGGGTGAGACCCAGTACTTC.

Points on this clonotype: The germline gene is not matched at one end of the junction; a read error may be the cause. The chain carries TRBV11-2 and TRBJ2-5, with 10 bases matching TRBD2. The V gene's germline CDR1 is SGHAT and CDR2 FQNNGV. The CDR3 sequence is 15 residues long. The CDR3 coding sequence is TGTGCCAGCAGCTCCCTGAGCGGGAGGGTTGAGGCCCAGTACTTT. This sequence encodes CASSSLSGRVEAQYF.

In regard to this clonotype: An end of the junction differs from the germline gene, which may be a read error. The genes are TRBV11-2 and TRBJ2-5; D ambiguous. CDR3 length: 20 amino acids. CDR1 is SGHAT, CDR2 FQNNGV, per germline. The CDR3 bases are TGTGCCAGCTGCTTAGGCCTAAGCCCGACAAGGAGTGGGTGGCAAGAGACCCAGTACTTC. It translates to CASCLGLSPTRSGWQETQYF.

In regard to this clonotype: Since no conserved phenylalanine or tryptophan closes the CDR3, a read error is the likely cause. The DNA is left out, because the CDR3 cannot be placed on it with certainty; the CDR3 is given as TCRdb lists it. This CDR3 is CVSSPGLAGPDTLYS. The chain joins TRBV11-2 to TRBJ2-3; the tabulated D call, TRBD2, remains unverified against the DNA. Germline CDR1 reads SGHAT; CDR2 reads FQNNGV. The CDR3 spans 15 amino acids, including both terminal residues.

This clonotype was found many times. V and J are TRBV6-1 and TRBJ1-5; 7 nucleotides match TRBD1. The CDR3 covers 14 residues. The junction had 7 bases not matched to a gene; V was cut back by 7 bases and J by 4 bases. Germline V lookup: CDR1 MNHNS, CDR2 SASEGT. CDR3 sequence: CASKQGTVNQPQHF. The CDR3 bases are TGTGCCAGCAAGCAAGGGACAGTTAATCAGCCCCAGCATTTT.

This clonotype was seen more than once but under ten times. V usage is TRBV7-9 and J usage is TRBJ2-7, with 11 bases lining up with TRBD1. The trim removed 5 bases at V and 5 bases at J, leaving 8 bases unmatched. There are 15 residues in the CDR3. CDR1 is SEHNR and CDR2 is FQNEAQ in the germline V gene (reference sequence). CDR3 loop: CASSQGTGGTDEQYF. The CDR3 DNA sequence: TGTGCCAGCAGCCAAGGGACAGGGGGGACTGACGAGCAGTACTTC.

This rearrangement joins TRBV20-1 to TRBJ2-2, with D uncertain. Between the trimmed V and J ends, which lost 6 bases and 3 bases, there was a span of 14 bases. This CDR3 spans 14 amino acids. CDR1 DFQATT and CDR2 SNEGSKA come from the germline V gene (reference sequence). The CDR3 sequence: CSAQKGPYTGELFF. The CDR3 DNA is TGCAGTGCCCAGAAGGGCCCTTACACCGGGGAGCTGTTTTTT.

The V gene is TRBV11-2, the J gene TRBJ2-3; TRBD2 agrees at 10 bases. After removal of 1 base from V and 11 bases from J, the junction contained 15 bases not matched to a gene. The V gene's germline CDR1 is SGHAT and CDR2 FQNNGV. The CDR3 is 17 amino acids. The DNA for the CDR3 is TGTGCCAGCAGCTTAGGGGGACTAGCGTACACGTCAGACATGCAGTATTTT. Translated: CASSLGGLAYTSDMQYF.

This clonotype was observed once. A read error may be the cause here, since a much bigger clone is one base away. The V call is TRBV12-3 or TRBV12-4, the J call TRBJ2-7, with a weak D call TRBD2 (5 bases). The CDR3 is 18 amino acids. Trimming stripped 10 bases from V and 3 bases from J, with 31 bases between. This CDR3 is CANSGRYSSGNRDYEQYF. The CDR3 region has the DNA TGTGCCAACAGCGGAAGGTATAGCTCGGGGAATCGCGACTACGAGCAGTACTTC.

A single count supports this clonotype. This likely comes from a read error, as the CDR3 has no conserved phenylalanine or tryptophan at its end. The rearrangement joins TRBV11-2 to TRBJ2-7; tentatively, D is TRBD1 (7 bases). The germline CDR1 and CDR2 sequences are SGHAT and FQNNGV. This CDR3 is built from 14 residues. The CDR3, as DNA: TGTGCCAGCAGCTTAGTTCAGGGGGGCTACGTGCAGTACTCC. Amino acids: CASSLVQGGYVQYS.

This clonotype was detected ten times or more. The chain couples TRBV6-5 to TRBJ1-6; D gene uncertain. Between the trimmed V and J ends, which lost 2 bases and 2 bases, there was a span of 7 bases. CDR3 size: 15 residues. Per germline, CDR1 MNHEY and CDR2 SVGAGI. The CDR3 DNA is TGTGCCAGCAGTTACGATGGAGCCTATAATTCACCCCTCCACTTT. The encoded protein is CASSYDGAYNSPLHF.